This TCR beta chain was obtained from a study of post-analysis software for immune sequencing data. General observations from the study: Controls showed lower frequencies than patients for five or six TRBV segments, and TRBV5-6, TRBV5-1 and TRBV20-1 were among these. Significantly decreased normalized Chao1 diversity was recorded for multiple sclerosis patients relative to controls.

CDR3 size: 14 residues. CDR1 and CDR2 (germline): SGHVS, FQNEAQ. V lost 0 bases, J lost 9 bases, and 14 bases lay in between. Each TCR beta cDNA library carried unique molecular identifiers. Each CDR3 protein is one row after TCRdb ran MiXCR on the PCR reads. The sample includes about 540,000 distinct CDR3 sequences, under 40% of them seen just once. Details on this clonotype: Its antigen is not known.

This TCR was sampled from a girl younger than 18 with multiple sclerosis. The sequencing sample was made of blood. The chain combines TRBV7-8 with TRBJ1-2; no firm D call. DNA for the CDR3: TGTGCCAGCAGCTTAGCGGACGGCCCTATGAGCTACACCTTC. Protein product: CASSLADGPMSYTF.